A selection of T cell receptor beta chains follows, all from one sample in a study of shared clonotypes between healthy human individuals. Some clones are missing from TCRdb's copy, which holds only in-frame ones; the method was immunoSEQ multiplex PCR. The sample lists around 600,000 clones; around 97% were seen once. The source material was naive CD4+ T cells sorted from blood. These receptors all come from a woman aged 25 to 39 in good health. Each CDR3 is given with its conserved first and last residue. The D gene is left open where the match is weak. Rows may omit the clone size; those that give it use once, few, many or a size class.

.	.	TRBJ1-3	TRBV28	CASSLGTVYSGNTIYF	TGTGCCAGCAGTTTGGGGACGGTCTACTCTGGAAACACCATATATTTT
TRBD2	.	TRBJ2-1	TRBV7-9	CASSLAGGRYNEQFF	TGTGCCAGCAGCTTAGCGGGAGGGCGCTACAATGAGCAGTTCTTC
.	.	TRBJ2-5	TRBV6-5	CASSPPSGTQYF	TGTGCCAGCAGTCCGCCCTCGGGGACCCAGTACTTC
.	once	TRBJ2-2	TRBV19	CASSPNQGPGELFF	TGTGCCAGTAGTCCTAACCAGGGCCCCGGGGAGCTGTTTTTT
.	.	TRBJ1-5	TRBV19	CASSTTDSISGQPQHF	TGTGCCAGTAGTACCACAGACAGTATCTCAGGTCAGCCCCAGCATTTT
TRBD1	.	TRBJ1-1	TRBV2	CASRDGTGWRAFF	TGTGCCAGCAGGGATGGGACAGGCTGGAGAGCTTTCTTT
TRBD2	.	TRBJ2-1	TRBV6-1	CASSRTSAYNEQFF	TGTGCCAGCAGCAGGACTAGCGCCTACAATGAGCAGTTCTTC
TRBD1	.	TRBJ2-7	TRBV28	CASSPPGQEWDEQYF	TGTGCCAGCAGCCCTCCCGGACAGGAATGGGACGAGCAGTACTTC
.	.	TRBJ2-2	TRBV4-1	CASSQPTRRTGELFF	TGCGCCAGCAGCCAACCTACTAGACGAACCGGGGAGCTGTTTTTT
TRBD2	once	TRBJ2-7	TRBV4-1	CASSRGGLAGKASYEQYF	TGCGCCAGCAGCCGAGGGGGACTAGCGGGAAAAGCGTCCTACGAGCAGTACTTC
.	.	TRBJ2-4	TRBV11-2	CASSLWLGSAKGRNIQYF	TGTGCCAGCAGCTTATGGTTGGGGTCGGCGAAGGGGAGAAACATTCAGTACTTC
.	once	TRBJ2-1	TRBV10-3	CAISALAGQSYNEQFF	TGTGCCATCAGTGCCTTAGCGGGACAGTCCTACAATGAGCAGTTCTTC
TRBD1	.	TRBJ2-2	TRBV18	CASSPTPDRGLNTGELFF	TGTGCCAGCTCCCCCACCCCCGACAGGGGGCTCAACACCGGGGAGCTGTTTTTT
.	.	TRBJ1-1	TRBV5-1	CASSLEGQNTEAFF	TGCGCCAGCAGCTTAGAAGGTCAGAACACTGAAGCTTTCTTT
TRBD2	once	TRBJ2-7	TRBV6-5	CASQDSGRGYEQYF	TGTGCCAGTCAAGATAGCGGGAGGGGCTACGAGCAGTACTTC
TRBD2	.	TRBJ2-5	TRBV2	CASRLPGTSETQYF	TGTGCCAGCAGACTCCCCGGGACTAGCGAGACCCAGTACTTC
.	.	TRBJ1-2	TRBV30	CAWARTSTPNYGYTF	TGTGCCTGGGCCCGAACATCGACACCTAATTATGGCTACACCTTC
.	.	TRBJ2-1	TRBV7-3	CASSLTGVEGGDEQFF	TGTGCCAGCAGCTTAACGGGCGTAGAGGGGGGCGATGAGCAGTTCTTC
.	.	TRBJ1-4	TRBV6-1	CASSDRSIIATNEKLFF	TGTGCCAGCAGTGACCGGTCGATTATTGCTACTAATGAAAAACTGTTTTTT
.	.	TRBJ2-2	TRBV2	CASRERGANTGELFF	TGTGCCAGCAGGGAAAGGGGCGCGAACACCGGGGAGCTGTTTTTT
TRBD1	.	TRBJ2-1	TRBV29-1	CSDRTGGDEQFF	TGCAGCGATAGGACAGGGGGCGATGAGCAGTTCTTC
.	once	TRBJ2-2	TRBV11-1	CASSGQTNTGELFF	TGTGCCAGCAGCGGACAAACAAACACCGGGGAGCTGTTTTTT
.	.	TRBJ2-3	TRBV7-8	CASRQRRWESKDTQYF	TGTGCCAGCAGGCAGAGGCGGTGGGAGAGTAAAGATACGCAGTATTTT
TRBD2	.	TRBJ2-1	TRBV28	CASSFKGRERNEQFF	TGTGCCAGCAGTTTTAAGGGGAGGGAGCGCAATGAGCAGTTCTTC
.	.	TRBJ1-3	TRBV6-1	CASSEIGGGGNTIYF	TGTGCCAGCAGTGAAATAGGGGGTGGAGGAAACACCATATATTTT
.	.	TRBJ2-2	TRBV6-4	CASSADRLTGELFF	TGTGCCAGCAGTGCCGACAGGTTAACCGGGGAGCTGTTTTTT
TRBD2	.	TRBJ2-3	TRBV11-3	CASSFGLAGVDTQYF	TGTGCCAGCAGCTTTGGCCTAGCGGGAGTGGATACGCAGTATTTT
.	.	TRBJ1-1	TRBV28	CASSFRGGFFQAFF	TGTGCCAGCAGTTTTCGGGGGGGATTTTTTCAAGCTTTCTTT
.	.	TRBJ2-7	TRBV2	CASSEVEQYF	TGTGCCAGCAGTGAAGTTGAGCAGTACTTC
TRBD1	.	TRBJ1-5	TRBV28	CASSRQGANQPQHF	TGTGCCAGCAGTCGACAGGGGGCGAATCAGCCCCAGCATTTT
.	.	TRBJ2-1	TRBV28	CASSFRLGSLYNEQFF	TGTGCCAGCAGTTTTAGGTTAGGGAGTCTCTACAATGAGCAGTTCTTC
.	.	TRBJ2-7	TRBV7-2	CASSLAAQRSYEQYF	TGTGCCAGCAGCTTAGCAGCACAACGCTCCTACGAGCAGTACTTC
.	.	TRBJ1-1	TRBV5-4	CASSLAHPETEAFF	TGTGCCAGCAGCTTGGCACACCCTGAGACTGAAGCTTTCTTT
TRBD1	.	TRBJ1-2	TRBV6-5	CASSGQDSGYTF	TGTGCCAGCAGTGGACAGGACAGTGGCTACACCTTC
.	.	TRBJ2-2	TRBV29-1	CSVDLGSGTPSTGELFF	TGCAGCGTTGATCTGGGCTCCGGGACCCCGAGCACCGGGGAGCTGTTTTTT
TRBD1	.	TRBJ2-7	TRBV30	CACSDRGHFLPYEQYF	TGTGCCTGCTCGGACAGGGGGCATTTTCTCCCGTACGAGCAGTACTTC
.	.	TRBJ2-3	TRBV7-9	CASSTGDILTDTQYF	TGTGCCAGCAGTACTGGGGACATCCTCACAGATACGCAGTATTTT
.	.	TRBJ2-1	TRBV19	CASSIDRSSYNEQFF	TGTGCCAGTAGTATAGACAGGAGCTCCTACAATGAGCAGTTCTTC
.	.	TRBJ2-5	TRBV29-1	CSVMFSADYQETQYF	TGCAGCGTAATGTTCTCAGCGGACTACCAAGAGACCCAGTACTTC
TRBD1	once	TRBJ1-2	TRBV27	CASRVQGASVYTF	TGTGCCAGCCGAGTACAGGGGGCTTCGGTCTACACCTTC
.	.	TRBJ2-1	TRBV14	CASSLQRVISSYNEQFF	TGTGCCAGCAGCCTACAGCGGGTCATAAGCTCCTACAATGAGCAGTTCTTC
.	.	TRBJ2-1	TRBV6-6	CASSYLRQANEQFF	TGTGCCAGCAGTTACTTAAGACAGGCAAATGAGCAGTTCTTC
.	.	TRBJ2-7	TRBV7-9	CASSLPLRGTYEQYF	TGTGCCAGCAGCTTACCCTTGCGGGGAACCTACGAGCAGTACTTC